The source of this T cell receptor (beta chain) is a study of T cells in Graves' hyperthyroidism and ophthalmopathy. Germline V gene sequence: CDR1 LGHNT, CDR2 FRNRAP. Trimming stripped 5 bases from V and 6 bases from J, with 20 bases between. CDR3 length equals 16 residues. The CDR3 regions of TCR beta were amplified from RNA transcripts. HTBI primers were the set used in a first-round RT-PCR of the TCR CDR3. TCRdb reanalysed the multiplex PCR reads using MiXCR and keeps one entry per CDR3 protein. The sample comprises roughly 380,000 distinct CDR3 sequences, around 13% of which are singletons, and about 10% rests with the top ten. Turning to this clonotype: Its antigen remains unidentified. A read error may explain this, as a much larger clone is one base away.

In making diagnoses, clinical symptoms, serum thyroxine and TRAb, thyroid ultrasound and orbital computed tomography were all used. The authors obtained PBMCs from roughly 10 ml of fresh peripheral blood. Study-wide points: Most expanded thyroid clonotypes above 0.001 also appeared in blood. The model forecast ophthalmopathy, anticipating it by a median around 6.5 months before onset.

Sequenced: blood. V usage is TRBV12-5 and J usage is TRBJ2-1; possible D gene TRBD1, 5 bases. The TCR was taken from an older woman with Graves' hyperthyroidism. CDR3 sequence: CASGLGRASGVNEQFF. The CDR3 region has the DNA TGTGCTAGTGGTCTGGGCAGGGCGTCAGGTGTCAATGAGCAGTTCTTC.